This record concerns one T cell receptor beta chain sequence. The target antigen is unknown. The data were obtained in a study of shared clonotypes between healthy human individuals. Study-wide points: A small donor pool kept down the genetic and exposure-history diversity that was represented.

The germline CDR1 and CDR2 sequences are ENHRY and SYGVKD. This CDR3 has 15 residues. Trimming cost V 3 bases and J 7 bases; bases outside gene matches: 7. Running of the assay took place at deep level. Profiled with immunoSEQ multiplex PCR; TCRdb holds only in-frame clones, not every one. The table includes 490,000 or so clones, 76% detected once. Sequences were obtained from PBMCs. The TCR originated in a woman aged 40 to 49 in good health. Some clones in this sample may be carry-over from other donors' samples. This chain uses TRBV10-3 with TRBJ2-1; 9 bases agree with TRBD2. CDR3 bases: TGTGCCATCAGTGATAAGTCTAGCGGGAATAATGAGCAGTTCTTC. This codes for CAISDKSSGNNEQFF.